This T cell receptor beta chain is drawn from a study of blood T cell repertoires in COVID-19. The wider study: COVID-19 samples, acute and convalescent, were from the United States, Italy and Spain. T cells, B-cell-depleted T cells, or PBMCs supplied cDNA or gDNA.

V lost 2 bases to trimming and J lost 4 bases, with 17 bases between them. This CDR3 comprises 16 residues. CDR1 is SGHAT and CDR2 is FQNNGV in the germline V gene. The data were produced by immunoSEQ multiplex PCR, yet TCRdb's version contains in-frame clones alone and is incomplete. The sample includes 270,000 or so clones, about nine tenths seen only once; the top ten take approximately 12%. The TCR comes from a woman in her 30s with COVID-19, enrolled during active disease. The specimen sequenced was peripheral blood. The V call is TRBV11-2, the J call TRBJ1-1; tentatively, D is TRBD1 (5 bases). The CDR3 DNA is TGTGCCAGCAGCTTAACTGTTTCAAGGGGAGGCACTGAAGCTTTCTTT. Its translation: CASSLTVSRGGTEAFF. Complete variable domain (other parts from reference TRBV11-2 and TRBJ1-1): EAGVAQSPRYKIIEKRQSVAFWCNPISGHATLYWYQQILGQGPKLLIQFQNNGVVDDSQLPKDRFSAERLKGVDSTLKIQPAKLEDSAVYLCASSLTVSRGGTEAFFGQGTRLTVV.